This record covers a single T cell receptor (beta chain). As yet, its antigen is unknown. The sample is drawn from a study of T cells in localized non-small cell lung cancer. Findings and caveats of the study: There were a median 57 of the top 100 tumor clones appearing in adjacent lung. Heterogeneity remains possible because sequencing was limited to only one tumor region.

Produced via immunoSEQ multiplex PCR; TCRdb's table is partial and in-frame only. The sample holds some 41,000 clones, 75% to 85% seen once. CDR3 length: 16 residues. Germline CDR1 reads SGHTS; CDR2 reads YDEGEE. V was clipped by 2 bases and J by 0 bases, with 12 bases between them. The receptor was derived from a man aged 40 to 70 with stage II lung adenocarcinoma. Source: PBMCs, taken before any cancer treatment. V is TRBV5-8 and J is TRBJ1-5; D not resolved. The CDR3 reads CASSFLTGYSNQPQHF. CDR3 sequence (DNA): TGTGCCAGCAGCTTTCTTACGGGATATAGCAATCAGCCCCAGCATTTT.